The clone carrying this T cell receptor beta chain turned up a few times. Data came from immunoSEQ multiplex PCR; TCRdb stores just in-frame clones and leaves some out. The data hold around 69,000 clones, with about nine tenths observed a single time. These data originate in a study of T cell changes during pregnancy in multiple sclerosis. The CDR3 runs 13 residues. The germline CDR1 and CDR2 sequences are LGHNA and YNFKEQ. Trimming stripped 1 base from V and 6 bases from J, with 9 bases between. The clonotype originates from a female donor in good health, enrolled as a control in a pregnancy study. The specimen was peripheral blood, collected in the second trimester of pregnancy. The rearrangement uses TRBV4-2 and TRBJ1-2; no clear D. The CDR3 nucleotides read TGTGCCAGCAGCCAAGGAGGCAGACATGGCTACACCTTC. This translates into CASSQGGRHGYTF.